The T cell receptor (beta chain) under discussion was sequenced for a study of T-cell reconstitution after alpha-beta-depleted transplantation in children. Germline V CDR1 and CDR2: LNHNV, YYDKDF (reference sequence). Trimming pared 0 bases from V and 10 bases from J, leaving 10 bases between. This CDR3 region has 14 residues. A TCRbeta library incorporating unique molecular identifiers was prepared. TCRdb fed the PCR reads into MiXCR, producing one record per CDR3 protein. Seen here are about 340,000 distinct CDR3 sequences, less than 15% observed once, and the top ten hold around 4.5%. The gene calls are TRBV15 and TRBJ2-6; no definite D call. The TCR comes from a human donor who donated a stem cell graft to a child with Fanconi anemia. Sequenced material: PBMCs, taken from the stem cell graft. The CDR3 loop reads CATSREDAPNVLTF. CDR3 nucleotide sequence: TGTGCCACCAGCAGAGAAGACGCACCGAACGTCCTGACTTTC.